Presented here are 6 T cell receptor beta chains from one specimen sequenced in a study of blood T cell repertoires in COVID-19. Generated by immunoSEQ multiplex PCR, the TCRdb table keeps only in-frame clones and is missing some. The table records 95,000 to 150,000 clones, about four fifths of them present only once. Material for sequencing was PBMCs or T cells enriched from blood (not recorded which). The origin of the receptors is a woman aged 25 to 39 who had recovered from COVID-19.

The chain is built from TRBV7-2 and TRBJ2-7, with D uncertain. V was trimmed by 0 bases and J by 12 bases, leaving 15 bases between them. This CDR3 spans 13 amino acids. Germline V gene lookup returns CDR1 SGHTA and CDR2 FQGNSA. The CDR3 DNA sequence: TGTGCCAGCAGCTTAGCGCGTCCGGGTCCCCCGTACTTC. It yields the protein CASSLARPGPPYF.

The chain links TRBV7-8 to TRBJ1-6, with TRBD1 matching over 9 bases. CDR3 size: 15 residues. Germline CDR1 is SGHVS and CDR2 is FQNEAQ. V lost 2 bases to trimming and J lost 7 bases; unmatched junction nucleotides: 3. For the CDR3, the DNA is TGTGCCAGCAGCTTAAGACAGGGGGTGAATTCACCCCTCCACTTT. This gives the protein CASSLRQGVNSPLHF. The full variable domain, completed using reference TRBV7-8 and TRBJ1-6, is GAGVSQSPRYKVAKRGQDVALRCDPISGHVSLFWYQQALGQGPEFLTYFQNEAQLDKSGLPSDRFFAERPEGSVSTLKIQRTQQEDSAVYLCASSLRQGVNSPLHFGNGTRLTVT.

V gene TRBV6-2 or TRBV6-3 combines with J gene TRBJ2-1; D is uncertain. CDR1 is MNHEY, CDR2 SVGEGT, per germline. This CDR3 comprises 15 residues. The V end was cut by 3 bases, the J end by 2 bases, with 11 bases between. The CDR3 region is CASSYSNEPYNEQFF. CDR3 DNA: TGTGCCAGCAGTTATTCCAACGAGCCCTACAATGAGCAGTTCTTC.

This chain links TRBV6-2 or TRBV6-3 with TRBJ2-7; D is uncertain. CDR3 length: 14 amino acids. The germline V and J ends were trimmed by 6 bases and 1 base, with 13 bases remaining between them. The V gene's germline CDR1 is MNHEY and CDR2 SVGEGT. CDR3 coding DNA: TGTGCCAGCAGCCCTCTAGGATGGTCCTACGAGCAGTACTTC. It encodes CASSPLGWSYEQYF.

The CDR3 spells CASSSQGAGNEKLFF. In DNA, the CDR3 is TGTGCCAGCAGCTCACAGGGGGCAGGTAATGAAAAACTGTTTTTT. The chain carries TRBV13 and TRBJ1-4, with TRBD1 matching 9 bases. There are 15 residues in the CDR3. V was pared by 4 bases and J by 4 bases, with 4 bases of the junction left unmatched. Germline CDR1 PRHDT, CDR2 FYEKMQ (reference sequence).

The chain employs TRBV9 and TRBJ2-7, with 9 nucleotides matching TRBD2. The CDR3 is made up of 14 amino acids. J was trimmed by 5 bases and V by 0 bases; bases with no gene match: 3. Germline V lookup: CDR1 SGDLS, CDR2 YYNGEE. The chain's CDR3 is CASSVEPSGNEQYF. The CDR3 DNA follows: TGTGCCAGCAGCGTAGAGCCTAGCGGGAACGAGCAGTACTTC.